This T cell receptor beta chain is drawn from a study of CD8 T cells in ankylosing spondylitis. Study results and limitations: Blood from ankylosing spondylitis patients appeared to carry a characteristic eight-variant TCR beta motif. Enrichment of disease-linked clones was reportedly significant in matched ankylosing spondylitis synovial fluid.

Quantitative molecular-barcoded 5'-RACE generated the TCR beta libraries. TCRdb called the 5' RACE reads again in MiXCR, with one record for every CDR3 protein. The sample has about 90,000 distinct CDR3 sequences; around 8.3% are singletons. With respect to this clonotype: Its specificity is unknown.

V shed 4 bases and J 5 bases; nucleotides not matched to a gene: 10. The length of the CDR3 is 15 residues. Germline CDR1 and CDR2: SGHDN and FVKESK. The TCR sequence derives from a male donor with ankylosing spondylitis. The sequencing sample was made of blood, either unsorted or a sorted T cell fraction (not recorded which). The chain employs TRBV14 and TRBJ2-7; 8 bases agree with TRBD1. CDR3 loop: CASSRLDREFHEQYF. CDR3 coding DNA: TGTGCCAGCAGCCGGTTGGACAGGGAATTTCACGAGCAGTACTTC. The whole variable domain, remainder taken from reference TRBV14 and TRBJ2-7, is EAGVTQFPSHSVIEKGQTVTLRCDPISGHDNLYWYRRVMGKEIKFLLHFVKESKQDESGMPNNRFLAERTGGTYSTLKVQPAELEDSGVYFCASSRLDREFHEQYFGPGTRLTVT.